These 10 T cell receptor beta chains came from one sample sequenced in a study of blood T cell repertoires in COVID-19. Sequencing used immunoSEQ multiplex PCR; TCRdb keeps in-frame clones, though not all of them. The table shows approximately 240,000 clones, with around 85% occurring only once. The sample comprised peripheral blood. These receptors were collected from a middle-aged woman with active or convalescent COVID-19.

The J gene is TRBJ2-1, the V gene TRBV4-2; 10 bases match TRBD2. Trimming removed 4 bases from V and 4 bases from J; junction bases left unmatched: 1. The germline V gene encodes CDR1 LGHNA and CDR2 YNFKEQ. The CDR3 runs 14 residues. CDR3 nucleotide sequence: TGTGCCAGCAGCCGGACTAGCGGATACAATGAGCAGTTCTTC. Translating gives CASSRTSGYNEQFF.

J is TRBJ1-1 and V is TRBV5-1; D is undetermined. The CDR3 spans 13 residues. Trimming stripped 4 bases from V and 3 bases from J, with 10 bases between. Germline CDR1 is SGHRS and CDR2 is YFSETQ. The CDR3 DNA is TGCGCCAGCAGCCGCCTATTGGACACTGAAGCTTTCTTT. Translating gives CASSRLLDTEAFF.

This clone has a single count. The J gene is TRBJ2-3, the V gene TRBV6-1; D is ambiguous. The CDR3 has 15 amino acids. Germline CDR1 and CDR2: MNHNS and SASEGT. Trimming took off 0 bases at V and 4 bases at J, with 11 bases between the two ends. DNA of the CDR3: TGTGCCAGCAGTGAAGCCGCGGCGTTTCCAGATACGCAGTATTTT. This encodes CASSEAAAFPDTQYF.

The rearrangement uses TRBV5-5 and TRBJ2-2, with 9 bases matching TRBD1. Looked up from germline, CDR1 is SGHKS and CDR2 is YYEKEE (reference sequence). V was clipped by 4 bases and J by 0 bases; unmatched bases: 10. The CDR3 totals 18 residues. The CDR3 loop is CASSRFIRDRANTGELFF. The CDR3 bases are TGTGCCAGCAGCCGTTTCATAAGGGACAGGGCGAACACCGGGGAGCTGTTTTTT.

This chain joins TRBV5-1 and TRBJ2-3; the D gene is possibly TRBD1 (6 bases). Trimming took off 0 bases at V and 4 bases at J, with 15 bases between the two ends. The CDR3 runs 16 residues. CDR1 and CDR2 (germline): SGHRS, YFSETQ. The CDR3 reads CASSLVWTDKSDTQYF. Here the CDR3 DNA reads TGCGCCAGCAGCTTGGTGTGGACAGACAAATCAGATACGCAGTATTTT.

The chain joins TRBV3-1 (or the pseudogene TRBV3-2) to TRBJ1-6; 8 positions agree with TRBD1. J lost 7 bases, V lost 3 bases, and 2 bases had no gene match. The germline V gene encodes CDR1 LGHDT and CDR2 YNNKEL (reference sequence). The CDR3 covers 14 residues. The CDR3 protein is CASSQGQANSPLHF. The CDR3 DNA is TGTGCCAGCAGCCAGGGACAGGCAAATTCACCCCTCCACTTT.

This chain uses TRBV3-1 (or the pseudogene TRBV3-2) with TRBJ2-7; TRBD1 matches 7 bases. Germline V gives CDR1 LGHDT, CDR2 YNNKEL (reference sequence). Trimming took 0 bases from V and 6 from J; bases not matched to a gene: 5. The CDR3 contains 14 residues. CDR3 bases: TGTGCCAGCAGCCAAGATCCGACAGGGATCGAGCAGTACGTC. This encodes CASSQDPTGIEQYV.

This chain connects TRBV11-3 to TRBJ2-5; D gene unclear. V lost 1 base and J 3 bases, leaving 6 bases between the germline ends. Germline-derived CDR1 and CDR2 are SGHNT and YENEEA. CDR3 size: 13 residues. The DNA for the CDR3 is TGTGCCAGCAGCTTAGGGGCTAAAGAGACCCAGTACTTC. This encodes CASSLGAKETQYF.

This rearrangement joins TRBV10-1 to TRBJ1-2; D perhaps matches TRBD1 (5 bases). CDR3 size: 13 residues. The germline CDR1 and CDR2 sequences are WNHNN and SYGVQD (reference sequence). The germline V and J ends were trimmed by 11 bases and 4 bases, with 17 bases remaining between them. The CDR3 here is CAAPLVGAYGYTF. CDR3 in DNA: TGCGCCGCCCCATTGGTAGGGGCCTATGGCTACACCTTC.

The DNA of the CDR3 is TGTGCCAGCAGTGAAGCCCACCACAGGGCAGGTGAAAAACTGTTTTTT. Translating gives CASSEAHHRAGEKLFF. This rearrangement joins TRBV2 to TRBJ1-4; D perhaps matches TRBD1 (6 bases). The V end was cut by 0 bases, the J end by 7 bases, with 15 bases between. Germline CDR1 SNHLY, CDR2 FYNNEI. CDR3 length: 16 residues.